This TCR beta chain appears in the sequencing data of a study of vaccination effects on CD4 cells after COVID-19. Data came from immunoSEQ multiplex PCR; TCRdb stores just in-frame clones and leaves some out. The sample yields roughly 56,000 clones, around three quarters seen once. On this clone: Antigen specificity is unknown.

V shed 6 bases and J 12 bases; nucleotides not matched to a gene: 8. In germline, CDR1 is SQVTM, CDR2 ANQGSEA. This CDR3 comprises 11 residues. Antigen-specific CD4+ T cells were expanded with viral peptide pools in the ViraFEST assay before sequencing. The authors isolated CD4+ T cells after ten to eleven days of culture. Every participant took two doses of the BNT162b2 or mRNA-1273 vaccine. Material: CD4+ T cells from PBMCs cultured with HCoV-229E spike peptides, obtained after COVID-19 vaccination. This TCR derives from a human donor who received a COVID-19 vaccine. The V and J genes are TRBV29-1 and TRBJ1-1, with 9 bases that match TRBD1. This CDR3 is CSVDPGQGPFF. The CDR3 DNA follows: TGCAGCGTGGACCCGGGACAGGGTCCTTTCTTT.